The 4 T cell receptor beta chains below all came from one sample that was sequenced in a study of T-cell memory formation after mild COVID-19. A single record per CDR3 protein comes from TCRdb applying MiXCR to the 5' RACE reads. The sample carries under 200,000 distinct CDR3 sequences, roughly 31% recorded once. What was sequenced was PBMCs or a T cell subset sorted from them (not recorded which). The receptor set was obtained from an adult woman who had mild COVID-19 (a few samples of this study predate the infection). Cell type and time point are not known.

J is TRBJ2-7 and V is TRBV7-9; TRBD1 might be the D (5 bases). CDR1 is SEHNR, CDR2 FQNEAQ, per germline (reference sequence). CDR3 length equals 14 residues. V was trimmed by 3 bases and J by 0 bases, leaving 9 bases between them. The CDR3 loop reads CASSLSGHSYEQYF. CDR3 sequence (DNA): TGTGCCAGCAGCTTGTCTGGACACTCCTACGAGCAGTACTTC.

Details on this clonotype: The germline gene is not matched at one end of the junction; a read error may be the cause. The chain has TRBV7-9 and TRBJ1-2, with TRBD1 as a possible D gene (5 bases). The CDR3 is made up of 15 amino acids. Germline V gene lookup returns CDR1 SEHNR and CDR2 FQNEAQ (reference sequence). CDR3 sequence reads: CASSLAGDLNYGYTF. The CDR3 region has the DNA TGTGCCAGCAGCCTAGCGGGGGACCTGAACTATGGCTACACCTTC.

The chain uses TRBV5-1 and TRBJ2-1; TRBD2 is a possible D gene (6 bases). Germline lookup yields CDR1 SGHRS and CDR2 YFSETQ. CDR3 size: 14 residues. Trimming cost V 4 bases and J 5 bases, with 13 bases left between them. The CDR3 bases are TGCGCCAGCAGCCGACTAGGTGGTCACAATGAGCAGTTCTTC. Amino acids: CASSRLGGHNEQFF.

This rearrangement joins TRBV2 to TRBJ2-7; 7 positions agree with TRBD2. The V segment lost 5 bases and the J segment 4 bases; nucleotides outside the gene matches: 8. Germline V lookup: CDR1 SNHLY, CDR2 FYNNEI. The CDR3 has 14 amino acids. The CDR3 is CASSLGGTKYEQYF. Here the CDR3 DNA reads TGTGCCAGCAGTTTGGGGGGGACTAAATACGAGCAGTACTTC.